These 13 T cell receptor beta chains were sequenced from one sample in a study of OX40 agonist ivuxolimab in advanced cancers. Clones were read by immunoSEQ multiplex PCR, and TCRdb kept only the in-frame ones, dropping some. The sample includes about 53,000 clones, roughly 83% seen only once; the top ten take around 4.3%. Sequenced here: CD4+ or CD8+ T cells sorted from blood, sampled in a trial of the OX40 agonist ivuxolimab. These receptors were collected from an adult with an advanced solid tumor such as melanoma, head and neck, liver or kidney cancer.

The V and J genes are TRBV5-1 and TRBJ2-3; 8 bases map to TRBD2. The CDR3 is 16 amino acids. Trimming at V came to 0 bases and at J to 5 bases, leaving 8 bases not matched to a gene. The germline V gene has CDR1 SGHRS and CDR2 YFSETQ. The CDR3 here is CASSLAGAGGVDTQYF. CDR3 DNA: TGCGCCAGCAGCTTGGCCGGGGCGGGAGGTGTAGATACGCAGTATTTT.

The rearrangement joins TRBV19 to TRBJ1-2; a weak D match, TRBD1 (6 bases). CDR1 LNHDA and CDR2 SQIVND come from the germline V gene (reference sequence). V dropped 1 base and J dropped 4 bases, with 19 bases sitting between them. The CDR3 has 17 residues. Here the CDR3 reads CASSIGGGGRRSYGYTF. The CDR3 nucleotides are TGTGCCAGTAGTATAGGAGGGGGGGGCAGGCGCAGCTATGGCTACACCTTC.

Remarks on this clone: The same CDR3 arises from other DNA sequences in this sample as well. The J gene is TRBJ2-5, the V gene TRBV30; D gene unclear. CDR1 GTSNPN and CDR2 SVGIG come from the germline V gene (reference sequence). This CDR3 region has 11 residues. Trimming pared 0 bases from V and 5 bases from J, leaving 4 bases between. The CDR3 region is CAWSVGETQYF. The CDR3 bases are TGTGCCTGGAGTGTGGGGGAGACCCAGTACTTC.

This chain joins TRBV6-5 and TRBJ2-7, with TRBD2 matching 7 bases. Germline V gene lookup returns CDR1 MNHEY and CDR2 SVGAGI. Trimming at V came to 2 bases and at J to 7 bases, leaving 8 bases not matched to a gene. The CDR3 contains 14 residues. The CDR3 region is CASSYALAEREQYF. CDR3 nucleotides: TGTGCCAGCAGTTACGCCCTAGCGGAGAGAGAGCAGTACTTC.

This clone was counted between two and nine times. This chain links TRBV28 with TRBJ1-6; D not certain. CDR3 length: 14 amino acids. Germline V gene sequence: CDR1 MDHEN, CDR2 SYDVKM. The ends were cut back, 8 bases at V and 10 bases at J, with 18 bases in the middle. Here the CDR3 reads CASLSERVWSPLHF. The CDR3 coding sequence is TGTGCCAGCTTATCCGAAAGGGTTTGGTCACCCCTCCACTTT.

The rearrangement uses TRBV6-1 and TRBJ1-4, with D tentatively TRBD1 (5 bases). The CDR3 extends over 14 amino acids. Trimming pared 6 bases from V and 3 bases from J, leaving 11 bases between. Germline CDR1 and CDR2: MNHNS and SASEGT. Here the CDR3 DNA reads TGTGCCAGCAGACCAGGGCAGGCTAATGAAAAACTGTTTTTT. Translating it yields CASRPGQANEKLFF.

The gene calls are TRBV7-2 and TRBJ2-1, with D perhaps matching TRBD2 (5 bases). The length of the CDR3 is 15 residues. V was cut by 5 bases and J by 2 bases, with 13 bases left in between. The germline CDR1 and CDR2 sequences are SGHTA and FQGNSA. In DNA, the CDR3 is TGTGCCAGCAGCATCCGCCGGGGAACCTACAATGAGCAGTTCTTC. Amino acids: CASSIRRGTYNEQFF. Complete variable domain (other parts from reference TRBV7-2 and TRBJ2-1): GAGVSQSPSNKVTEKGKDVELRCDPISGHTALYWYRQSLGQGLEFLIYFQGNSAPDKSGLPSDRFSAERTGGSVSTLTIQRTQQEDSAVYLCASSIRRGTYNEQFFGPGTRLTVL.

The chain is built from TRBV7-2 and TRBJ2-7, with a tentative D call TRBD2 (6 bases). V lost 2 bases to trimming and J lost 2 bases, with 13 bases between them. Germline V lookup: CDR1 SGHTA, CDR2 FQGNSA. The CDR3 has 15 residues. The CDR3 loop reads CASSLNTGVTYEQYF. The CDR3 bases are TGTGCCAGCAGCTTAAATACGGGAGTAACCTACGAGCAGTACTTC.

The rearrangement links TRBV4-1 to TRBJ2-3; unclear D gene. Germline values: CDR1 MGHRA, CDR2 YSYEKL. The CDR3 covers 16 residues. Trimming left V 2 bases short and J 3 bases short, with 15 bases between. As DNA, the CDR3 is TGCGCCAGCAGCCAAATTTCAAGGCTCGGGACAGATACGCAGTATTTT. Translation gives CASSQISRLGTDTQYF.

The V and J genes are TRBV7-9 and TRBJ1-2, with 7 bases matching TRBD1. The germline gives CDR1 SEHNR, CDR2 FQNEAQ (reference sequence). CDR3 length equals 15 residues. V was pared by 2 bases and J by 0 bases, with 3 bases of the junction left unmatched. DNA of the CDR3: TGTGCCAGCAGCTTAACAGGGGACGCTAACTATGGCTACACCTTC. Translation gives CASSLTGDANYGYTF.

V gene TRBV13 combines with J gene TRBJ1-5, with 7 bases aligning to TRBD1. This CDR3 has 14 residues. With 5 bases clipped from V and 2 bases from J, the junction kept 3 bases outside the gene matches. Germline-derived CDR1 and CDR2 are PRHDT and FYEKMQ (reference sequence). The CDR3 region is CASSPGTGNQPQHF. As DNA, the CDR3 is TGTGCCAGCAGCCCAGGGACAGGCAATCAGCCCCAGCATTTT.

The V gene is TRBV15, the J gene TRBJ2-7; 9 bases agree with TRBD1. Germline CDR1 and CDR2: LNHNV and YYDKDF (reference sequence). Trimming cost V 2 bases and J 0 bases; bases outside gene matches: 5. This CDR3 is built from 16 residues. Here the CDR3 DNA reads TGTGCCACCAGCAGAACGACAGGGGGATTCTCCTACGAGCAGTACTTC. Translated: CATSRTTGGFSYEQYF.

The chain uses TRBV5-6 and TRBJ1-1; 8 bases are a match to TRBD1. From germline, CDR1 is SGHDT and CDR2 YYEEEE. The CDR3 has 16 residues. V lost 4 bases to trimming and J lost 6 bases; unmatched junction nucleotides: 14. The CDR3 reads CASSRKVDRVESEAFF. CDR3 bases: TGTGCCAGCAGCCGCAAAGTGGACAGGGTAGAATCTGAAGCTTTCTTT.